The 8 T cell receptor beta chains listed next were all sequenced from one sample in a study of regulatory T cells in long-lasting Graves disease. Regarding time point: newly diagnosed GD, antithyroid drugs for less than 3 months. RNA extracted from PBMCs served as the sequencing template. Building of the TCR beta libraries involved iRepertoire HTBI primers and Arm-PCR of CDR3 regions. TCRdb reprocessed the multiplex PCR reads via MiXCR and lists one record per CDR3 protein. This sample has 200,000 to 250,000 distinct CDR3 sequences, with about 17% found just once. The sample here was peripheral blood mononuclear cells (PBMCs), taken at new diagnosis, from a patient treated with antithyroid drugs. These receptors were taken from a female donor with Graves disease.

This clonotype was seen at least ten times. The rearrangement joins TRBV7-2 to TRBJ1-1; D may be TRBD1 (5 bases). The CDR3 covers 17 residues. V dropped 1 base and J dropped 3 bases, with 18 bases sitting between them. Looked up from germline, CDR1 is SGHTA and CDR2 is FQGNSA. The CDR3 is CASSLGHLGVGHTEAFF. DNA for the CDR3: TGTGCCAGCAGCTTAGGTCATTTAGGGGTTGGGCACACTGAAGCTTTCTTT.

This clonotype was detected many times. The rearrangement joins TRBV25-1 to TRBJ1-1; TRBD1 matches at 7 bases. Trimming cost V 6 bases and J 7 bases; bases outside gene matches: 11. Germline V gene sequence: CDR1 MGHDK, CDR2 SYGVNS. This CDR3 has 14 amino acids. The CDR3 sequence: CASSRTTGEDEAFF. The CDR3 nucleotides read TGTGCCAGCAGCAGAACAACAGGGGAAGATGAAGCTTTCTTT.

This clonotype was counted many times. As DNA, the CDR3 is TGTGCCAGCAGCTTAGGACAGTACTTCAACTATGGCTACACCTTC. This sequence encodes CASSLGQYFNYGYTF. This chain links TRBV7-9 with TRBJ1-2; possible D gene TRBD1, 5 bases. Trimming cost V 1 base and J 2 bases, with 11 bases left between them. CDR1 is SEHNR, CDR2 FQNEAQ, per germline (reference sequence). This CDR3 spans 15 amino acids.

At least ten counts were recorded for this clonotype. The gene calls are TRBV12-3 or TRBV12-4 and TRBJ2-1, with a weak D call TRBD1 (6 bases). The V and J ends lost 0 bases and 7 bases respectively, with 16 bases between them. The CDR3 runs to 16 residues. The CDR3 reads CASSLAGHTQGNEQFF. CDR3 sequence (DNA): TGTGCCAGCAGTTTAGCGGGGCACACCCAGGGGAATGAGCAGTTCTTC.

The table lists this clonotype with many counts. This rearrangement joins TRBV19 to TRBJ2-7; 12 bases match TRBD2. Losses at the gene ends were 7 bases for V and 5 bases for J; bases not matched to a gene: 6. Germline V gene data show CDR1 as LNHDA and CDR2 as SQIVND (reference sequence). The CDR3 loop spans 14 amino acids. The CDR3 protein is CASKLAGGLDEQYF. The CDR3 coding sequence is TGTGCCAGTAAACTAGCGGGAGGTCTCGACGAGCAGTACTTC.

This clonotype was recorded many times. V and J are TRBV6-5 and TRBJ1-1, with 7 bases matching TRBD1. This CDR3 is 17 amino acids long. V trimming: 0 bases; J trimming: 1 base; junction bases outside the gene matches: 8. Per germline, CDR1 MNHEY and CDR2 SVGAGI. CDR3 sequence: CASSYSVLPGGNTEAFF. CDR3 DNA: TGTGCCAGCAGTTACTCGGTGTTGCCAGGGGGGAACACTGAAGCTTTCTTT.

This clonotype was found a few times. The chain uses TRBV5-1 and TRBJ2-7, with 7 bases matching TRBD2. The CDR3 is 14 amino acids. The trim removed 4 bases at V and 1 base at J, leaving 5 bases unmatched. Per the germline V gene, CDR1 is SGHRS and CDR2 is YFSETQ. CDR3: CASSERTRSYEQYF. CDR3 nucleotide sequence: TGCGCCAGCAGCGAAAGGACTAGATCCTACGAGCAGTACTTC.

This clonotype was recorded at least ten times. V is TRBV20-1 and J is TRBJ2-1; 9 bases line up with TRBD2. The trim removed 3 bases at V and 8 bases at J, leaving 11 bases unmatched. Germline assignment: CDR1 DFQATT and CDR2 SNEGSKA (reference sequence). CDR3 length equals 15 residues. As DNA, the CDR3 is TGCAGTGCTAGCGGGCAGGCGGGAGGGCCTGATGAGCAGTTCTTC. Translation gives CSASGQAGGPDEQFF.